The 26 T cell receptor beta chains reported below all come from one sample, sequenced in a study of shared clonotypes between healthy human individuals. Sequencing used immunoSEQ multiplex PCR; TCRdb keeps in-frame clones, though not all of them. The table lists approximately 1.5 million clones, less than 99% of them singletons, with 0.36% in the top ten. Material for sequencing was naive CD4+ T cells sorted from blood. Described subset: CD45RA+ positively selected. All receptors come from a man younger than 45 in good health.

The chain combines TRBV29-1 with TRBJ2-5; 9 bases fit TRBD1. The germline gives CDR1 SQVTM, CDR2 ANQGSEA. CDR3 length equals 14 residues. The junction had 10 bases not matched to a gene; V was cut back by 5 bases and J by 6 bases. The CDR3 nucleotides read TGCAGCGTTTTGGGACAGGGCTTCGATAAGACCCAGTACTTC. Protein: CSVLGQGFDKTQYF.

The J gene is TRBJ2-6, the V gene TRBV11-2; possibly TRBD1 or TRBD2 for D (6 bases each). This CDR3 has 15 residues. CDR1 is SGHAT and CDR2 is FQNNGV in the germline V gene. Trimming took off 6 bases at V and 6 bases at J, with 15 bases between the two ends. The CDR3 DNA reads TGTGCCAGCAGGTCACCGGGGGCCAAGGCCAACGTCCTGACTTTC. It is translated as CASRSPGAKANVLTF. The full variable domain, its missing parts supplied by reference TRBV11-2 and TRBJ2-6, is EAGVAQSPRYKIIEKRQSVAFWCNPISGHATLYWYQQILGQGPKLLIQFQNNGVVDDSQLPKDRFSAERLKGVDSTLKIQPAKLEDSAVYLCASRSPGAKANVLTFGAGSRLTVL.

V and J are TRBV7-9 and TRBJ2-4; TRBD1 might be the D (6 bases). The CDR3 is 16 residues long. CDR1 and CDR2 (germline): SEHNR, FQNEAQ (reference sequence). V lost 4 bases and J 2 bases, leaving 15 bases between the germline ends. The CDR3 nucleotides are TGTGCCAGCAGCTCACAGGGCGTCGGGTCCAAAAACATTCAGTACTTC. It codes for CASSSQGVGSKNIQYF.

This clone came up once. V is TRBV27 and J is TRBJ2-5; D uncertain. CDR1 and CDR2 from the germline V gene are MNHEY and SMNVEV (reference sequence). There are 13 residues in the CDR3. The V gene lost 0 bases and the J gene lost 5 bases, with 7 bases spanning the gap. CDR3 bases: TGTGCCAGCAGTTTATCGGTATGGGAGACCCAGTACTTC. Amino acids: CASSLSVWETQYF.

The chain has TRBV2 and TRBJ2-7; TRBD2 agrees at 12 bases. This CDR3 has 17 residues. In germline, CDR1 is SNHLY, CDR2 FYNNEI. V was pared by 4 bases and J by 2 bases, with 9 bases of the junction left unmatched. The CDR3 protein is CASSVSLAGGTAYEQYF. CDR3 nucleotides: TGTGCCAGCAGTGTATCACTAGCGGGAGGTACAGCCTACGAGCAGTACTTC.

This clone was seen once. This chain joins TRBV6-5 and TRBJ2-7, with 8 bases lining up with TRBD2. Trimming cost V 0 bases and J 3 bases; bases outside gene matches: 4. The CDR3 runs to 15 residues. Germline lookup yields CDR1 MNHEY and CDR2 SVGAGI. The CDR3 coding sequence is TGTGCCAGCAGTTACTCTGGACTAGCTTTCTACGAGCAGTACTTC. It specifies CASSYSGLAFYEQYF.

This clone was picked up one time. The rearrangement uses TRBV30 and TRBJ1-4; the D is unclear. CDR3 length equals 14 residues. V lost 3 bases and J 5 bases, leaving 13 bases between the germline ends. Germline CDR1 and CDR2: GTSNPN and SVGIG (reference sequence). Here the CDR3 DNA reads TGTGCCTGGAGAAATGGGCACCCCAATGAAAAACTGTTTTTT. Its translation is CAWRNGHPNEKLFF.

This chain links TRBV28 with TRBJ1-2; perhaps TRBD1 as D (5 bases). Trimming removed 3 bases at V and 6 bases at J, with 8 bases between. CDR1 is MDHEN and CDR2 is SYDVKM in the germline V gene. The length of the CDR3 is 12 residues. The CDR3 DNA reads as TGTGCCAGCAGTTTCGGGGCAGATGGCTACACCTTC. Residues: CASSFGADGYTF.

The V gene is TRBV7-2, the J gene TRBJ2-5; D gene uncertain. Trimming took off 1 base at V and 5 bases at J, with 17 bases between the two ends. The germline V gene encodes CDR1 SGHTA and CDR2 FQGNSA. The CDR3 covers 16 residues. The CDR3 DNA sequence: TGTGCCAGCAGCTTAGGTATCGGCGGAGCGAAGGAGACCCAGTACTTC. Translated: CASSLGIGGAKETQYF.

J is TRBJ2-6 and V is TRBV19; 11 positions match TRBD2. The CDR3 length is 19 residues. Losses at the gene ends were 8 bases for V and 1 base for J; bases not matched to a gene: 13. Looked up from germline, CDR1 is LNHDA and CDR2 is SQIVND (reference sequence). The CDR3 DNA reads as TGTGCCAGTTCCTACACCGGGACTAGCGGTTCATCTGGGGCCAACGTCCTGACTTTC. This sequence encodes CASSYTGTSGSSGANVLTF. Looking up the rest from reference TRBV19 and TRBJ2-6 gives the full variable domain: DGGITQSPKYLFRKEGQNVTLSCEQNLNHDAMYWYRQDPGQGLRLIYYSQIVNDFQKGDIAEGYSVSREKKESFPLTVTSAQKNPTAFYLCASSYTGTSGSSGANVLTFGAGSRLTVL.

A single count supports this clone. The chain employs TRBV2 and TRBJ1-5; D is undetermined. Trimming left V 5 bases short and J 3 bases short, with 5 bases between. The germline gives CDR1 SNHLY, CDR2 FYNNEI. The CDR3 is 12 residues long. This CDR3 is CASSPLNQPQHF. CDR3 DNA: TGTGCCAGCAGTCCCCTCAATCAGCCCCAGCATTTT. The full variable domain, with the rest looked up from reference TRBV2 and TRBJ1-5, is EPEVTQTPSHQVTQMGQEVILRCVPISNHLYFYWYRQILGQKVEFLVSFYNNEISEKSEIFDDQFSVERPDGSNFTLKIRSTKLEDSAMYFCASSPLNQPQHFGDGTRLSIL.

The chain couples TRBV28 to TRBJ1-1; TRBD1 might be the D (5 bases). The V gene lost 6 bases and the J gene lost 5 bases, with 13 bases spanning the gap. Germline loops: CDR1 MDHEN, CDR2 SYDVKM. The CDR3 sequence is 13 residues long. In DNA form, the CDR3 reads TGTGCCAGCAGCCCTCCAGGGTATACTGAAGCTTTCTTT. Protein product: CASSPPGYTEAFF.

CDR3 nucleotide sequence: TGTGCCAGCAGCTCGACTCTAGTTAACTATGGCTACACCTTC. Translated: CASSSTLVNYGYTF. The chain has TRBV5-4 and TRBJ1-2; D is unclear. CDR3 length: 14 amino acids. Germline CDR1 is SGHNT and CDR2 is YYREEE (reference sequence). V lost 3 bases and J 1 base, leaving 10 bases between the germline ends. Based on the CDR3 plus reference TRBV5-4 and TRBJ1-2, the full variable domain is ETGVTQSPTHLIKTRGQQVTLRCSSQSGHNTVSWYQQALGQGPQFIFQYYREEENGRGNFPPRFSGLQFPNYSSELNVNALELDDSALYLCASSSTLVNYGYTFGSGTRLTVV.

The V and J genes are TRBV5-1 and TRBJ2-5; D call uncertain. V was pared by 0 bases and J by 9 bases, with 0 bases between. The CDR3 covers 9 residues. Germline CDR1 SGHRS, CDR2 YFSETQ. The CDR3 region is CASSLAQYF. In nucleotides, the CDR3 is TGCGCCAGCAGCTTGGCCCAGTACTTC.

This rearrangement joins TRBV5-1 to TRBJ2-3; 12 bases are shared with TRBD1. The junction had 2 bases not matched to a gene; V was cut back by 3 bases and J by 3 bases. The CDR3 is made up of 15 amino acids. Germline values: CDR1 SGHRS, CDR2 YFSETQ. DNA for the CDR3: TGCGCCAGCAGCTGGGACAGGGGGCAAACAGATACGCAGTATTTT. Protein sequence: CASSWDRGQTDTQYF.

The V gene is TRBV29-1, the J gene TRBJ1-1; 7 nucleotides line up with TRBD1. The V and J ends lost 6 bases and 4 bases, in that order; junction bases with no gene match: 11. CDR1 and CDR2 from the germline V gene are SQVTM and ANQGSEA. The CDR3 sequence is 14 residues long. The CDR3 coding sequence is TGCAGCGTACTCACAGGGGCGGGGGGCACTGAAGCTTTCTTT. The encoded protein is CSVLTGAGGTEAFF.

The chain has TRBV15 and TRBJ2-7; 8 bases match TRBD1. The CDR3 has 16 amino acids. Trimming cost V 1 base and J 7 bases; bases outside gene matches: 12. CDR1 and CDR2 from the germline V gene are LNHNV and YYDKDF (reference sequence). CDR3 residues: CATSRGPGGNSGEQYF. CDR3 sequence (DNA): TGTGCCACCAGCAGAGGTCCAGGGGGCAATTCTGGAGAGCAGTACTTC.

V usage is TRBV7-9 and J usage is TRBJ2-1; 11 bases agree with TRBD2. The V gene's germline CDR1 is SEHNR and CDR2 FQNEAQ (reference sequence). The V and J ends lost 0 bases and 8 bases, in that order; junction bases with no gene match: 0. The CDR3 sequence is 14 residues long. CDR3 nucleotides: TGTGCCAGCAGCTTAGCTAGCGGGAGGGATGAGCAGTTCTTC. This translates into CASSLASGRDEQFF.

V and J are TRBV28 and TRBJ2-1; no definite D call. The CDR3 is 11 amino acids. V was trimmed by 5 bases and J by 12 bases, leaving 11 bases between them. Germline assignment: CDR1 MDHEN and CDR2 SYDVKM. The CDR3 DNA sequence: TGTGCCAGCAGTCCTAAGATCGGGCAGTTCTTC. It codes for CASSPKIGQFF. The full variable domain, in which reference TRBV28 and TRBJ2-1 provide the parts outside the CDR3, is DVKVTQSSRYLVKRTGEKVFLECVQDMDHENMFWYRQDPGLGLRLIYFSYDVKMKEKGDIPEGYSVSREKKERFSLILESASTNQTSMYLCASSPKIGQFFGPGTRLTVL.

The gene calls are TRBV11-3 and TRBJ2-1, with D maybe TRBD2 (6 bases). Germline lookup yields CDR1 SGHNT and CDR2 YENEEA. Trimming removed 1 base at V and 4 bases at J, with 11 bases between. This CDR3 region has 15 residues. The CDR3 DNA sequence: TGTGCCAGCAGCTTAGCAGGTCGGGGGTACAATGAGCAGTTCTTC. This codes for CASSLAGRGYNEQFF.

This clone has a single count. The chain combines TRBV28 with TRBJ2-7, with 7 bases lining up with TRBD2. The germline CDR1 and CDR2 sequences are MDHEN and SYDVKM. The V segment lost 6 bases and the J segment 1 base; nucleotides outside the gene matches: 9. CDR3 size: 15 residues. The DNA for the CDR3 is TGTGCCAGCAGGAGCGGGGTCGTCTGGTCCTACGAGCAGTACTTC. Its translation is CASRSGVVWSYEQYF.

The chain couples TRBV11-2 to TRBJ2-7, with D unresolved. The CDR3 spans 18 residues. The V gene's germline CDR1 is SGHAT and CDR2 FQNNGV. V lost 2 bases and J 3 bases, leaving 23 bases between the germline ends. The CDR3 sequence is CASSLPALNILLRYEQYF. Written as DNA, the CDR3 is TGTGCCAGCAGCTTACCGGCACTAAACATCCTTCTCCGCTACGAGCAGTACTTC.

The chain couples TRBV7-6 to TRBJ2-7; 7 bases are a match to TRBD1. Germline-derived CDR1 and CDR2 are SGHVS and FNYEAQ. The trim removed 1 base at V and 0 bases at J, leaving 6 bases unmatched. This CDR3 has 16 residues. In DNA form, the CDR3 reads TGTGCCAGCAGCTTAGTGGCAGGGGGATACTCCTACGAGCAGTACTTC. Translated: CASSLVAGGYSYEQYF.

V and J are TRBV5-1 and TRBJ2-1, with D perhaps TRBD2 (6 bases). The ends were cut back, 3 bases at V and 5 bases at J, with 18 bases in the middle. Germline CDR1 is SGHRS and CDR2 is YFSETQ. This CDR3 spans 16 amino acids. CDR3: CASSWGVPQRHNEQFF. For the CDR3, the DNA is TGCGCCAGCAGCTGGGGGGTTCCCCAACGCCACAATGAGCAGTTCTTC.

The V gene is TRBV7-9, the J gene TRBJ2-1, with 10 bases identical to TRBD2. V was pared by 2 bases and J by 7 bases, with 8 bases of the junction left unmatched. The germline V gene has CDR1 SEHNR and CDR2 FQNEAQ (reference sequence). The CDR3 is 16 residues long. CDR3 in DNA: TGTGCCAGCAGCTTAAGGGGTAGCGGGAGGTGGAATGAGCAGTTCTTC. Its protein product is CASSLRGSGRWNEQFF.

The chain employs TRBV10-2 and TRBJ2-7; 9 bases line up with TRBD2. The CDR3 covers 15 residues. Trimming removed 6 bases from V and 0 bases from J; junction bases left unmatched: 6. Germline V gives CDR1 WSHSY, CDR2 SAAADI. DNA of the CDR3: TGCGCCAGCAGGGCACTAGCGGGCCCCTCCTACGAGCAGTACTTC. This gives the protein CASRALAGPSYEQYF.